These T cell receptor beta chains were read from a single sample in a study of radiotherapy plus CTLA-4 blockade in lung cancer. TCRdb's table, derived via immunoSEQ multiplex PCR, lists solely in-frame clones and lacks some. The sample has roughly 71,000 clones, around four fifths seen once. The starting material was peripheral blood, obtained from a patient treated with radiotherapy plus ipilimumab. The receptors derive from a human donor with non-small cell lung cancer who had a complete response to radiotherapy plus ipilimumab. The CDR3 runs from the conserved cysteine through the conserved F or W. The D gene is left open where the match is weak. Rows give clone size only sometimes, using once, few, many, or a class for an expanded clone.

few,TRBD2,18,TRBJ2-1,TRBV7-2,CASSLEGTSGRFNNEQFF,TGTGCCAGCAGCTTAGAAGGGACTAGCGGGAGGTTCAACAATGAGCAGTTCTTC
-,TRBD2,15,TRBJ2-7,TRBV10-3,CAIRGTSGGPYEQYF,TGTGCCATCAGAGGCACTAGCGGGGGGCCCTACGAGCAGTACTTC
-,TRBD1,15,TRBJ2-2,TRBV5-8,CASRSRDRNTGELFF,TGTGCCAGCAGAAGCCGGGACAGGAACACCGGGGAGCTGTTTTTT
-,-,14,TRBJ2-5,TRBV9,CASSVGGGQETQYF,TGTGCCAGCAGCGTAGGGGGAGGCCAAGAGACCCAGTACTTC
medium-sized,-,15,TRBJ1-2,TRBV4-3,CASSQDSLSNYGYTF,TGCGCCAGCAGCCAGGACAGTCTCTCTAACTATGGCTACACCTTC
-,-,14,TRBJ1-2,TRBV5-1,CASSLGTRTYGYTF,TGCGCCAGCAGCTTGGGAACCAGGACGTATGGCTACACCTTC
-,TRBD1,14,TRBJ1-1,TRBV10-3,CAIKGQGWNTEAFF,TGTGCCATCAAAGGACAGGGGTGGAACACTGAAGCTTTCTTT
-,-,13,TRBJ1-5,TRBV30,CAWSVGINQPQHF,TGTGCCTGGAGTGTAGGGATCAATCAGCCCCAGCATTTT
-,-,15,TRBJ1-2,TRBV25-1,CASMGRGMFNYGYTF,TGTGCCAGCATGGGGCGGGGGATGTTTAACTATGGCTACACCTTC
-,-,13,TRBJ1-2,TRBV9,CASSVGGLHGYTF,TGTGCCAGCAGCGTAGGCGGACTCCATGGCTACACCTTC
-,-,15,TRBJ1-1,TRBV7-9,CASSLGQTTHTEAFF,TGTGCCAGCAGCTTAGGACAGACCACTCACACTGAAGCTTTCTTT
few,-,14,TRBJ1-5,TRBV16,CASSLGATNQPQHF,TGTGCCAGCAGCCTCGGGGCTACGAATCAGCCCCAGCATTTT
-,-,16,TRBJ2-2,TRBV27,CAASSKGIRNTGELFF,TGTGCCGCATCTTCCAAGGGGATCAGGAACACCGGGGAGCTGTTTTTT
-,TRBD1,15,TRBJ2-2,TRBV27,CASSLRTGGTGELFF,TGTGCCAGCAGTTTGAGAACAGGGGGCACCGGGGAGCTGTTTTTT
-,TRBD1,13,TRBJ2-1,TRBV6-6,CASSSGTGVEQFF,TGTGCCAGCAGTTCAGGAACAGGGGTTGAGCAGTTCTTC
-,-,14,TRBJ2-7,TRBV19,CASSILGDPYEQYF,TGTGCCAGTAGTATTTTAGGGGATCCCTACGAGCAGTACTTC
-,-,14,TRBJ1-2,TRBV4-3,CASMRELGGYGYTF,TGCGCCAGCATGCGGGAGTTGGGTGGCTATGGCTACACCTTC
few,-,15,TRBJ1-1,TRBV6-5,CASSYQSGWTTEAFF,TGTGCCAGCAGTTACCAATCAGGGTGGACCACTGAAGCTTTCTTT
-,-,14,TRBJ2-2,TRBV28,CASRDGGYTGELFF,TGTGCCAGCAGAGACGGCGGGTACACCGGGGAGCTGTTTTTT
-,TRBD1,15,TRBJ1-2,TRBV28,CASSWRGLMGYGYTF,TGTGCCAGCAGTTGGAGGGGGCTCATGGGCTATGGCTACACCTTC
-,-,15,TRBJ1-2,TRBV6-5,CASRKIDSSNYGYTF,TGTGCCAGCAGAAAAATTGACAGTTCTAACTATGGCTACACCTTC
-,-,15,TRBJ2-1,TRBV7-9,CASSFGQIPYNEQFF,TGTGCCAGCAGCTTCGGGCAGATCCCCTACAATGAGCAGTTCTTC
-,-,17,TRBJ1-2,TRBV19,CASSWGVPSMLYYGYTF,TGTGCCAGTAGTTGGGGTGTGCCCTCAATGCTATACTATGGCTACACCTTC
-,-,18,TRBJ2-3,TRBV4-3,CASSQVPLWGGDEDTQYF,TGCGCCAGCAGCCAAGTCCCTCTGTGGGGGGGCGACGAGGATACGCAGTATTTT
few,-,10,TRBJ1-1,TRBV20-1,CSATPDEAFF,TGCAGTGCGACCCCAGATGAAGCTTTCTTT
-,TRBD1,14,TRBJ1-5,TRBV7-9,CATLYGTGGQPQHF,TGTGCCACGCTCTATGGGACAGGCGGTCAGCCCCAGCATTTT
-,TRBD2,16,TRBJ2-5,TRBV25-1,CASSPGLAGVWETQYF,TGTGCCAGCAGTCCGGGGTTAGCGGGTGTCTGGGAGACCCAGTACTTC
-,-,12,TRBJ2-7,TRBV14,CASSVGGYEQYF,TGTGCCAGCAGTGTTGGGGGGTACGAGCAGTACTTC
-,-,15,TRBJ1-1,TRBV19,CASSIGRAGNTEAFF,TGTGCCAGTAGTATAGGGAGGGCGGGGAACACTGAAGCTTTCTTT
-,TRBD1,16,TRBJ2-5,TRBV5-4,CASSPLPTGRGETQYF,TGTGCCAGCAGCCCCTTACCGACAGGGAGAGGAGAGACCCAGTACTTC
-,-,15,TRBJ2-7,TRBV13,CASSSTLIESYEQYF,TGTGCCAGCAGCTCCACCCTCATTGAATCCTACGAGCAGTACTTC
once,TRBD2,14,TRBJ2-7,TRBV2,CASSYAGGLNEQYF,TGTGCCAGCAGTTACGCGGGGGGGCTCAACGAGCAGTACTTC
-,TRBD2,15,TRBJ2-7,TRBV4-1,CASSQGVAGLNEQYF,TGCGCCAGCAGCCAAGGGGTAGCGGGGCTGAACGAGCAGTACTTC
-,TRBD1,14,TRBJ1-1,TRBV11-3,CASSPGQLNTEAFF,TGTGCCAGCAGCCCGGGACAGTTGAACACTGAAGCTTTCTTT
-,TRBD1,13,TRBJ1-2,TRBV29-1,CSVRDRGRDGYTF,TGCAGCGTCCGGGACAGGGGGCGAGATGGCTACACCTTC
-,TRBD2,14,TRBJ2-2,TRBV7-7,CASSKGLAAGELFF,TGTGCTAGCAGCAAGGGACTAGCGGCCGGGGAGCTGTTTTTT
-,-,16,TRBJ1-5,TRBV6-1,CASSETSSYSNQPQHF,TGTGCCAGCAGTGAGACAAGTAGTTATAGCAATCAGCCCCAGCATTTT
once,TRBD1,15,TRBJ2-7,TRBV7-2,CASSLAGQGVSEQYF,TGTGCCAGCAGCTTAGCCGGACAGGGGGTAAGCGAGCAGTACTTC
-,-,15,TRBJ2-2,TRBV18,CASSPQGYNTGELFF,TGTGCCAGCTCACCACAGGGGTACAACACCGGGGAGCTGTTTTTT
-,-,14,TRBJ2-2,TRBV19,CASRVTQNTGELFF,TGTGCCAGTAGGGTTACACAGAACACCGGGGAGCTGTTTTTT
-,-,15,TRBJ1-3,TRBV11-2,CASSLDSVSGNTIYF,TGTGCCAGCAGCTTAGACAGCGTCTCTGGAAACACCATATATTTT
-,-,11,TRBJ2-3,TRBV7-9,CASSHTDTQYF,TGTGCCAGCAGCCACACAGATACGCAGTATTTT
-,-,15,TRBJ2-1,TRBV27,CASSPRTGSYNEQFF,TGTGCCAGCAGCCCTCGGACGGGCTCCTACAATGAGCAGTTCTTC
-,TRBD2,14,TRBJ2-5,TRBV19,CASRSGSQGETQYF,TGTGCCAGTAGGAGCGGGAGTCAGGGGGAGACCCAGTACTTC
-,TRBD2,14,TRBJ2-3,TRBV6-1,CASSVSGRADTQYF,TGTGCCAGCAGTGTTAGCGGGAGGGCAGATACGCAGTATTTT
-,-,13,TRBJ1-2,TRBV5-4,CASSLVGGDGYTF,TGTGCCAGCAGCTTGGTCGGGGGAGATGGCTACACCTTC
-,TRBD1,11,TRBJ1-1,TRBV5-1,CASSLDRESFF,TGCGCCAGCAGTTTGGACAGGGAGTCTTTCTTT
-,TRBD1,17,TRBJ2-1,TRBV5-1,CASSLVDRGIYGGEQFF,TGCGCCAGCAGCTTGGTGGACAGGGGGATTTATGGTGGTGAGCAGTTCTTC
-,TRBD1,13,TRBJ2-1,TRBV18,CASSPRRDSQQFF,TGTGCCAGCTCACCTCGCCGGGACAGCCAACAGTTCTTC
once,-,16,TRBJ1-3,TRBV7-2,CASSFPGVRGRDTIYF,TGTGCCAGCAGCTTCCCTGGAGTGAGGGGCAGGGACACCATATATTTT
few,-,17,TRBJ1-4,TRBV7-2,CAHSKRTEKATNEKLFF,TGTGCCCATTCTAAAAGGACGGAGAAGGCAACTAATGAAAAACTGTTTTTT
-,TRBD1,15,TRBJ1-1,TRBV19,CASSIVNRGNTEAFF,TGTGCCAGTAGTATAGTGAACAGGGGGAACACTGAAGCTTTCTTT
few,TRBD1,15,TRBJ1-2,TRBV19,CASREGQGAWSGYTF,TGTGCCAGTAGGGAGGGACAGGGGGCTTGGTCTGGCTACACCTTC
-,-,13,TRBJ1-2,TRBV7-9,CASSLGRTVSYTF,TGTGCCAGCAGCTTAGGGCGGACGGTGAGCTACACCTTC
-,-,17,TRBJ2-3,TRBV7-2,CASSWAGSTRSTDTQYF,TGTGCCAGCAGCTGGGCGGGGTCTACCCGTAGCACAGATACGCAGTATTTT
-,TRBD1,14,TRBJ1-5,TRBV6-1,CASSAQGGNQPQHF,TGTGCCAGCAGTGCTCAGGGGGGCAATCAGCCCCAGCATTTT
-,-,11,TRBJ1-2,TRBV7-9,CASSLEGGYTF,TGTGCCAGCAGCTTAGAGGGAGGCTACACCTTC
-,-,18,TRBJ2-1,TRBV27,CASSTTPPGLVAYNEQFF,TGTGCCAGCAGTACAACCCCGCCGGGACTCGTGGCCTACAATGAGCAGTTCTTC
-,-,17,TRBJ1-4,TRBV4-1,CASSQIGVVVTNEKLFF,TGCGCCAGCAGCCAAATAGGGGTAGTCGTAACTAATGAAAAACTGTTTTTT